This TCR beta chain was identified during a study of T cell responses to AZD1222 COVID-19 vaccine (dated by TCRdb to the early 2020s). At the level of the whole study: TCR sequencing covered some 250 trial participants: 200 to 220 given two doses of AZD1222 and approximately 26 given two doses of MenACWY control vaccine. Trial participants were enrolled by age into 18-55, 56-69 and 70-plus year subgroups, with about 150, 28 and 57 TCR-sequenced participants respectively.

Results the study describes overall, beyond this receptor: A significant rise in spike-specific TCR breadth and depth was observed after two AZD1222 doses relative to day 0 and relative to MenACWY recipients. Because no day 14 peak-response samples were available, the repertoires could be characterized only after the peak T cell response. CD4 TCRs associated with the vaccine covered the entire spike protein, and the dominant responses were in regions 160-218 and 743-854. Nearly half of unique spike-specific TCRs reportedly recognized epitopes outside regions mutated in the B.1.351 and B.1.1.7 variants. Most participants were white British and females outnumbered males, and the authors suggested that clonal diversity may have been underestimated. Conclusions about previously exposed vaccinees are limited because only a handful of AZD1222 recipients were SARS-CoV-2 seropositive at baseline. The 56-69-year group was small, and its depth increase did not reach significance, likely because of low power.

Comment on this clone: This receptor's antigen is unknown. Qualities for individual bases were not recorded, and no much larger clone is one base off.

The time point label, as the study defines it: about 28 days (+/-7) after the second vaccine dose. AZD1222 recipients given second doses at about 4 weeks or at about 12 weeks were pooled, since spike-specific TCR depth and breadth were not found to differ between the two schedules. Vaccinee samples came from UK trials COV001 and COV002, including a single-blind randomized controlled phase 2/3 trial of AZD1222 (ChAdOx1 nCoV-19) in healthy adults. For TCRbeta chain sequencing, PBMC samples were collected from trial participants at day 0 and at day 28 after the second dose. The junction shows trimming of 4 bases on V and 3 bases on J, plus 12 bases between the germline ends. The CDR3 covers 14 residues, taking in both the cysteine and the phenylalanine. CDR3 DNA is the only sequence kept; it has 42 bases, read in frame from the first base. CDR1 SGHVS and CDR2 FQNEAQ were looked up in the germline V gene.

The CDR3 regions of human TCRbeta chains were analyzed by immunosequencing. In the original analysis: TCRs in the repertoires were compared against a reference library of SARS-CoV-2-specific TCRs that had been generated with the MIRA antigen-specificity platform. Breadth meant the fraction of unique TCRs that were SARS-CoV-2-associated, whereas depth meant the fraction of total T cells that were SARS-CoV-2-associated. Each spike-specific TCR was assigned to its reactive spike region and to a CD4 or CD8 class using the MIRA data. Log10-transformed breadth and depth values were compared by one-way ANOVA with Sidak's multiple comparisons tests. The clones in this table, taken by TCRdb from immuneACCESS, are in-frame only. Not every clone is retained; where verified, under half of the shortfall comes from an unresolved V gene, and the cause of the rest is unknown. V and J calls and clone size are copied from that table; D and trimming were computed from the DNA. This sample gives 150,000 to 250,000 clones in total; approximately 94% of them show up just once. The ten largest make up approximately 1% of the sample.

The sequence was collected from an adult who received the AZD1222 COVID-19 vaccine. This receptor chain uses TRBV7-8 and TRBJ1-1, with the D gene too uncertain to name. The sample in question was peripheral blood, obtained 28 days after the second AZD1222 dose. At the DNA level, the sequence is TGTGCCAGCAGCTCCCATTTACTGGACACTGAAGCTTTCTTT. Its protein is CASSSHLLDTEAFF.